This T cell receptor (beta chain) was profiled in a study of PD-1 blockade in mismatch repair-deficient tumors. Data came from immunoSEQ multiplex PCR; TCRdb stores just in-frame clones and leaves some out. The sample lists over 800 clones, 60% to 80% seen once, with around a tenth in the top ten. The CDR3 loop spans 12 amino acids. Trimming cost V 5 bases and J 0 bases, with 8 bases left between them. The germline V gene has CDR1 SQVTM and CDR2 ANQGSEA. The sample's time point: archival surgical resection tumor tissue. Material: primary tumor tissue, obtained from a patient treated with pembrolizumab. This chain links TRBV29-1 with TRBJ2-7, with a tentative D call TRBD1 (5 bases). The sequence was obtained from an adult with mismatch repair-deficient cancer. The DNA of the CDR3 is TGCAGCGTTCATGGGGCCTCCTACGAGCAGTACTTC. Residues: CSVHGASYEQYF.